One and the same sample provided the 11 T cell receptor beta chains below, sequenced in a study of radiation and T cells in renal cell carcinoma (dated by TCRdb to 2020 to 2021). The library was obtained by the immunoSEQ multiplex PCR assay. Held by TCRdb, this immuneACCESS table contains in-frame sequences only and omits some clones. Under half of the omission traces to an unresolved V gene where checked; the cause of the rest is unknown. The sample table shows tens of thousands of clones, and under 90% are seen once. The leading ten clones occupy almost 6.5% of the sample. The sample's time point label, in plain terms: baseline pretreatment blood. Read against the paper, the sample's treatment or condition label means: 15 Gy SBRT to primary tumor, nephrectomy 4 weeks later. The sequencing used blood, collected from a patient whose treatment included radiotherapy and nephrectomy. Every receptor here comes from a man aged 55 to 70 with renal cell carcinoma.

V is TRBV9 and J is TRBJ2-7, with 8 bases aligning to TRBD2. This CDR3 has 15 residues. CDR1 is SGDLS, CDR2 YYNGEE, per germline. V dropped 4 bases and J dropped 0; count of bases not matched to a gene: 6. In nucleotides, the CDR3 is TGTGCCAGCAGCCGGGAGGGCGGCCCCTCCTACGAGCAGTACTTC. Amino acid sequence: CASSREGGPSYEQYF.

The chain has TRBV5-1 and TRBJ2-7; maybe TRBD1 (6 bases). The length of the CDR3 is 15 residues. Germline V CDR1 and CDR2: SGHRS, YFSETQ. Trimming stripped 0 bases from V and 3 bases from J, with 13 bases between. The CDR3 is CASSLGTVRGYEQYF. CDR3 nucleotides: TGCGCCAGCAGCTTGGGGACAGTAAGGGGCTACGAGCAGTACTTC.

The chain joins TRBV20-1 to TRBJ2-4, with D unresolved. V was shortened by 2 bases and J by 9 bases, with 8 bases between the two germline ends. Per the germline V gene, CDR1 is DFQATT and CDR2 is SNEGSKA (reference sequence). The CDR3 contains 11 residues. In DNA form, the CDR3 reads TGCAGTGCTAGAACTCTAGGCATTCAGTACTTC. Residues: CSARTLGIQYF.

This clone was recorded only once. V gene TRBV28 combines with J gene TRBJ2-7, with 8 bases fitting TRBD1. Germline lookup yields CDR1 MDHEN and CDR2 SYDVKM. CDR3 length equals 15 residues. V was clipped by 6 bases and J by 3 bases; unmatched bases: 10. The CDR3 loop reads CASRFLGDRHYEQYF. CDR3 DNA sequence: TGTGCCAGCAGATTCCTAGGGGACAGGCACTACGAGCAGTACTTC.

The chain joins TRBV19 to TRBJ1-2; the match to TRBD1 covers 8 bases. Trimming took 5 bases from V and 5 from J; bases not matched to a gene: 7. The germline CDR1 and CDR2 sequences are LNHDA and SQIVND (reference sequence). The CDR3 is 14 residues long. In DNA, the CDR3 is TGTGCCAGTAGTCCCATGGACAGGGTATATGGCTACACCTTC. It encodes CASSPMDRVYGYTF.

This rearrangement joins TRBV6-1 to TRBJ2-2; 9 bases are shared with TRBD1. CDR3 length: 14 residues. The ends lost 8 bases at V and 3 bases at J; junction bases unmatched: 4. The germline gives CDR1 MNHNS, CDR2 SASEGT. CDR3 coding DNA: TGTGCCAGCCGCCGGGACAGGGACACCGGGGAGCTGTTTTTT. Its protein product is CASRRDRDTGELFF.

The chain has TRBV28 and TRBJ1-1; D gene uncertain. The CDR3 totals 12 residues. Germline loops: CDR1 MDHEN, CDR2 SYDVKM. The V and J ends lost 8 bases and 3 bases respectively, with 10 bases between them. DNA of the CDR3: TGTGCCAGCCGTGAAGACTACACTGAAGCTTTCTTT. This codes for CASREDYTEAFF.

V gene TRBV6-1 combines with J gene TRBJ2-2; D is tentatively TRBD1 or TRBD2 (6 bases each). There are 13 residues in the CDR3. Trimming cost V 7 bases and J 7 bases, with 13 bases left between them. Per the germline V gene, CDR1 is MNHNS and CDR2 is SASEGT. The CDR3 DNA reads as TGTGCCAGCACTCGTAAGGGGGGCGGGGAGCTGTTTTTT. Translating gives CASTRKGGGELFF.

The CDR3 nucleotides read TGTGCCAGCAGCTCCCTGAGGGCAGGGGGCAATGAGCAGTTCTTC. It specifies CASSSLRAGGNEQFF. The V gene is TRBV14, the J gene TRBJ2-1; 7 bases map to TRBD1. Trimming at V came to 5 bases and at J to 6 bases, leaving 10 bases not matched to a gene. The CDR3 has 15 residues. CDR1 and CDR2 (germline): SGHDN, FVKESK.

A few counts support this clone. The chain uses TRBV19 and TRBJ2-7; 7 bases match TRBD2. V dropped 10 bases and J dropped 7; count of bases not matched to a gene: 7. Germline loops: CDR1 LNHDA, CDR2 SQIVND (reference sequence). The CDR3 length is 11 residues. This CDR3 is CATRGVREQYF. The DNA for the CDR3 is TGTGCCACCCGGGGGGTGAGGGAGCAGTACTTC.

This sequence joins TRBV6-4 and TRBJ2-2, with no clear D. This CDR3 is built from 15 residues. V gave up 0 bases and J gave up 7 bases, with 12 bases separating them. CDR1 is MRHNA and CDR2 is SNTAGT in the germline V gene. The CDR3 here is CASSDSDEHRGELFF. The CDR3 DNA reads TGTGCCAGCAGTGACTCCGACGAACACCGCGGGGAGCTGTTTTTT.